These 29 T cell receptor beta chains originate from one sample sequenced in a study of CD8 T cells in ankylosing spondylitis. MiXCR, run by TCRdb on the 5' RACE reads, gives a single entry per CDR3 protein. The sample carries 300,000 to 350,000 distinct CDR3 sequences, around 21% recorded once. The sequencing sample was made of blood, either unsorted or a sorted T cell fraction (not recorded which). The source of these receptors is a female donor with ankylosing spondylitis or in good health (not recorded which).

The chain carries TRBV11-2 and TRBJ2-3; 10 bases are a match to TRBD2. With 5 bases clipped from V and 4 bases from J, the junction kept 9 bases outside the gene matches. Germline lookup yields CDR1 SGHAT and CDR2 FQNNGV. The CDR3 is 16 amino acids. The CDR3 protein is CASSARIAGGSDTQYF. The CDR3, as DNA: TGTGCCAGCAGCGCACGGATAGCGGGAGGATCAGATACGCAGTATTTT.

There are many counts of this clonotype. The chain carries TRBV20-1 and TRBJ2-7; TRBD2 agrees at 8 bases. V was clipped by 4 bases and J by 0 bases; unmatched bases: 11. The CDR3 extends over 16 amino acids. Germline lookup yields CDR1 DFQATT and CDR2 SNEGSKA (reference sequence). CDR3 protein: CSAIGTREYSSYEQYF. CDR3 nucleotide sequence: TGCAGTGCTATCGGGACTAGGGAGTACAGCTCCTACGAGCAGTACTTC.

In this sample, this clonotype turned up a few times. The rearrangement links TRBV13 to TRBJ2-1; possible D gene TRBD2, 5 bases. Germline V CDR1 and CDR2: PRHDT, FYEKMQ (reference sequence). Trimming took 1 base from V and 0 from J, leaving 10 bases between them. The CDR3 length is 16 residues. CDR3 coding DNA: TGTGCCAGCAGCTTAGCACGGACTGACTCCTACAATGAGCAGTTCTTC. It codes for CASSLARTDSYNEQFF.

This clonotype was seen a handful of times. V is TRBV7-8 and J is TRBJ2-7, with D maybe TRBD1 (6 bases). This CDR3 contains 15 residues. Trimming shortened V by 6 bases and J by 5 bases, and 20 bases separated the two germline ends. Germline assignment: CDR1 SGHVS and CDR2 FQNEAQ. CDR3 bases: TGTGCCAGCAGGCATCAGGTGGGGGCGAGAAACGAGCAGTACTTC. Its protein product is CASRHQVGARNEQYF.

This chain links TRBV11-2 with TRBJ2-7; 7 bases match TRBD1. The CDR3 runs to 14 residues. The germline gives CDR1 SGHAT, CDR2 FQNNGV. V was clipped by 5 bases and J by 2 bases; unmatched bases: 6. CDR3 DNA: TGTGCCAGCAGCCCGCGACAGGGACCCTACGAGCAGTACTTC. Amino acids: CASSPRQGPYEQYF.

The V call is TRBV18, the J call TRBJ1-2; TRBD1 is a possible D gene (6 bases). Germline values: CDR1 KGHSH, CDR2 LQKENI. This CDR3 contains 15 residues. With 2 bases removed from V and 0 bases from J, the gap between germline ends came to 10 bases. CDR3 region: CASSPGGGPNYGYTF. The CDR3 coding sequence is TGTGCCAGCTCACCAGGAGGGGGGCCTAACTATGGCTACACCTTC.

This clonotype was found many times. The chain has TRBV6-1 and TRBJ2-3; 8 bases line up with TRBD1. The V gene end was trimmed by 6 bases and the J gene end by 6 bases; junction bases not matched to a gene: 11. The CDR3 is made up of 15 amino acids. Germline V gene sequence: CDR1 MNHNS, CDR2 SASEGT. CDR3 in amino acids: CASRSPGQVQDTQYF. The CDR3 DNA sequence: TGTGCCAGCAGGTCCCCGGGACAGGTTCAGGATACGCAGTATTTT.

CDR3 in DNA: TGTGCCAGCAGCTTAGTAACAGGGACCGATACGCAGTATTTT. This gives the protein CASSLVTGTDTQYF. This rearrangement joins TRBV7-2 to TRBJ2-3; D perhaps matches TRBD1 (6 bases). Trimming removed 1 base from V and 6 bases from J, with 11 bases in between. CDR3 size: 14 residues. Germline CDR1 and CDR2: SGHTA and FQGNSA.

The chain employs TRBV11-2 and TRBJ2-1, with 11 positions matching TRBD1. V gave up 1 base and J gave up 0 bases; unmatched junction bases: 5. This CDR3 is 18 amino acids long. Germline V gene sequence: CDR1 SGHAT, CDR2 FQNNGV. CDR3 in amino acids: CASSLGTGGVGSYNEQFF. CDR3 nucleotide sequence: TGTGCCAGCAGCTTAGGGACAGGGGGCGTTGGCTCCTACAATGAGCAGTTCTTC.

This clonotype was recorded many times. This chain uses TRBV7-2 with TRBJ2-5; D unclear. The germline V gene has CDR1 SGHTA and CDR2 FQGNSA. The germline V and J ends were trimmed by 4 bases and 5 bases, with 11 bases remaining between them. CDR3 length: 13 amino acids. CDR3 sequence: CASSYGPDETQYF. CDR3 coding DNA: TGTGCCAGCAGCTACGGACCCGACGAGACCCAGTACTTC.

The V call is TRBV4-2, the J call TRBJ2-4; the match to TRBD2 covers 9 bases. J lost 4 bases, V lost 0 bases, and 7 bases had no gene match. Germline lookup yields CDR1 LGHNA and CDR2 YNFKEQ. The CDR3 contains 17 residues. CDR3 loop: CASSQEASGISKNIQYF. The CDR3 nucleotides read TGTGCCAGCAGCCAAGAGGCTAGCGGGATTTCTAAAAACATTCAGTACTTC.

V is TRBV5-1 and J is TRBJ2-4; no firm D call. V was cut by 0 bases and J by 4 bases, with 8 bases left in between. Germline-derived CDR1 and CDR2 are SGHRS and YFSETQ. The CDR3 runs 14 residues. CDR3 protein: CASSLGGQKNIQYF. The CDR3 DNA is TGCGCCAGCAGCTTGGGGGGTCAAAAAAACATTCAGTACTTC.

The CDR3 nucleotides read TGCAGTGCTAGCGGGTACTCCGAGCAGTACTTC. Translating gives CSASGYSEQYF. The genes are TRBV20-1 and TRBJ2-7; no clear D gene. The V end lost 3 bases, the J end lost 6 bases, and 9 bases lay between the germline ends. The CDR3 length is 11 residues. Germline values: CDR1 DFQATT, CDR2 SNEGSKA (reference sequence).

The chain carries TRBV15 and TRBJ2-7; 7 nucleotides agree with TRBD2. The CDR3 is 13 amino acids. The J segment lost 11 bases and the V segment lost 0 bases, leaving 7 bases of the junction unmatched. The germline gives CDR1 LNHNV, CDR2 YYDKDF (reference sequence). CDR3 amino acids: CATSRDNPGGKYF. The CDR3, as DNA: TGTGCCACCAGCAGAGATAATCCGGGAGGCAAGTACTTC.

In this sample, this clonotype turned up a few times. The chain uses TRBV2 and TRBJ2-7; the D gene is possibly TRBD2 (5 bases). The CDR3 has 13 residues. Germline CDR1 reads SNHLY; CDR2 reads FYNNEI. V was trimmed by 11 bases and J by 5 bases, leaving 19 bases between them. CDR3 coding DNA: TGTGCCTGCTCGGGGTCCTGGCGAAACGAGCAGTACTTC. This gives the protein CACSGSWRNEQYF.

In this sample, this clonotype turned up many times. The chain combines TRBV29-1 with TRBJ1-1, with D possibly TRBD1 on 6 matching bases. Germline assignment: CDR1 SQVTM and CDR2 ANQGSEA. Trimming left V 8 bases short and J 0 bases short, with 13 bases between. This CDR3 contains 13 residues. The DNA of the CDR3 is TGCAGCACACCGGACAGAATGAACACTGAAGCTTTCTTT. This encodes CSTPDRMNTEAFF.

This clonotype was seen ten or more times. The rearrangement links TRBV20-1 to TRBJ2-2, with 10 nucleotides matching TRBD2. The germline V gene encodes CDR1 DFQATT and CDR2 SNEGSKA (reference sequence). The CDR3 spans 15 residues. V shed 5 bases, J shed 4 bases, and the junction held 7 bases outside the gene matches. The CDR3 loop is CSARPSGSTTGELFF. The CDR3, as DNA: TGCAGTGCTCGCCCTAGCGGGAGCACCACCGGGGAGCTGTTTTTT.

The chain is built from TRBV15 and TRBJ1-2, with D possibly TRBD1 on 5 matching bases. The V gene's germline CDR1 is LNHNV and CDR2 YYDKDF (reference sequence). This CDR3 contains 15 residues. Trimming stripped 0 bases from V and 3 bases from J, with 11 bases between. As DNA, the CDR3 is TGTGCCACCAGCAGAGAAACAGGCCGGTACTATGGCTACACCTTC. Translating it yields CATSRETGRYYGYTF.

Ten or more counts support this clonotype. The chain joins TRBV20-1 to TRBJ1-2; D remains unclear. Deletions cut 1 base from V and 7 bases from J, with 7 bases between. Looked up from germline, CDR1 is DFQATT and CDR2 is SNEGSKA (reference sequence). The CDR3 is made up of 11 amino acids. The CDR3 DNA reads TGCAGTGCTAGAGGCCTGGGTGGCTACACCTTC. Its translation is CSARGLGGYTF.

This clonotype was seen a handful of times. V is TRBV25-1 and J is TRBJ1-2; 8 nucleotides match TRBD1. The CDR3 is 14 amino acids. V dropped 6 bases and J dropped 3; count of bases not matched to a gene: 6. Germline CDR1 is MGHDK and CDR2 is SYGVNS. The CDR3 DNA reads TGTGCCAGCAGAGAGACAGGGGCCTACTATGGCTACACCTTC. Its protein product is CASRETGAYYGYTF.

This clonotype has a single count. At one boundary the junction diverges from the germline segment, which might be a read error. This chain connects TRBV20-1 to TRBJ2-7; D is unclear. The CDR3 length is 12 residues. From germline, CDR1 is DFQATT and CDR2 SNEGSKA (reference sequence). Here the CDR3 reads CSARDDSYERYF. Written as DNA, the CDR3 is TGCAGTGCTAGAGACGATTCCTACGAGCGGTACTTC.

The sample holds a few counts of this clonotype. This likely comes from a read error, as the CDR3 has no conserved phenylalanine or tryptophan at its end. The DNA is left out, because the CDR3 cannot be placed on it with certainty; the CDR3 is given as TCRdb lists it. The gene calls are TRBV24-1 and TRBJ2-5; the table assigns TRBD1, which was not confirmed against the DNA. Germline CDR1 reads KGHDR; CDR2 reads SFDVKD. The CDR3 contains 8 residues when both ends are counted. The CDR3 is CATSGPPV.

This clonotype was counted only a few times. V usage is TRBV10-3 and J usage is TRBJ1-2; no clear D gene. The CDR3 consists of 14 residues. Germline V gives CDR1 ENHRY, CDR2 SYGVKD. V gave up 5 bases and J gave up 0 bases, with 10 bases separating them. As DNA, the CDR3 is TGTGCCATCAGTCCCGACACAGCTAACTATGGCTACACCTTC. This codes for CAISPDTANYGYTF.

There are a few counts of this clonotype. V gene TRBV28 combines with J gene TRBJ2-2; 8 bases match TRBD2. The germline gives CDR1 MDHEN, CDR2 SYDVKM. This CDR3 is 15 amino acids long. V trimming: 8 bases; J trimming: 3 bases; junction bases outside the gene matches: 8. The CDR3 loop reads CASFSPAGDTGELFF. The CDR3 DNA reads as TGTGCCAGCTTCAGCCCAGCGGGAGACACCGGGGAGCTGTTTTTT. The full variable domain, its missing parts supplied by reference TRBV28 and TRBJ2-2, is DVKVTQSSRYLVKRTGEKVFLECVQDMDHENMFWYRQDPGLGLRLIYFSYDVKMKEKGDIPEGYSVSREKKERFSLILESASTNQTSMYLCASFSPAGDTGELFFGEGSRLTVL.

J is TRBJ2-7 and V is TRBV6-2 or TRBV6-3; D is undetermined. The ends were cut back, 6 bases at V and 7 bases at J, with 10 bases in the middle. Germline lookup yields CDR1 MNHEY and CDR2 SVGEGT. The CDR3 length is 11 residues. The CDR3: CASSPFREQYF. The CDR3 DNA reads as TGTGCCAGCAGCCCCTTTCGGGAGCAGTACTTC.

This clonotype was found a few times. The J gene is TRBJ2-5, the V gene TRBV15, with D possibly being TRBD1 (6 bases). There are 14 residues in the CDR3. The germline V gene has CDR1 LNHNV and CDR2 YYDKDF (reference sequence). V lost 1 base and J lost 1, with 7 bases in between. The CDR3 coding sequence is TGTGCCACCAGCAGAGGGACAGTCCAAGAGACCCAGTACTTC. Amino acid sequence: CATSRGTVQETQYF.

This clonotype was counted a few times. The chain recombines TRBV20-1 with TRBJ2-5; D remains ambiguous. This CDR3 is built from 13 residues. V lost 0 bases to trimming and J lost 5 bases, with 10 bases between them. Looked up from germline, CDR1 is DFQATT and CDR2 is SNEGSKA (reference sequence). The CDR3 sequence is CSARDSMRETQYF. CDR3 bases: TGCAGTGCTAGAGATTCGATGAGGGAGACCCAGTACTTC.

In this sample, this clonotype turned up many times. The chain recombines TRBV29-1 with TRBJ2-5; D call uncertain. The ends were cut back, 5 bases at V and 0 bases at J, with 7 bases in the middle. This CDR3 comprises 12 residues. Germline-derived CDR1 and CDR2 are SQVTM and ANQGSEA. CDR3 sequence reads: CSVLGYQETQYF. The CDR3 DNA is TGCAGCGTTCTAGGGTACCAAGAGACCCAGTACTTC.

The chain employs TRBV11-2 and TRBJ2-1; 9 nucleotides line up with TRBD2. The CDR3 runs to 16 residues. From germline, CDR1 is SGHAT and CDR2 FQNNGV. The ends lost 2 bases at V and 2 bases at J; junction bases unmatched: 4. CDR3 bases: TGTGCCAGCAGCTTATTATCTAGCGGGACCTACAATGAGCAGTTCTTC. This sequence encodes CASSLLSSGTYNEQFF.